A single sample is the source of the 25 T cell receptor beta chains below, sequenced in a study of tumor-infiltrating lymphocytes in primary liver carcinoma. Out of unsorted whole blood came the blood RNA, and germline DNA was extracted as well. TCR beta cDNA came from about 0.55 ug total RNA, primed with a constant-region primer. Researchers made the TCR beta libraries by running three nested multiplex PCR rounds with slightly modified ARM-PCR. Forward primers for TRBV1-TRBV30 and a C-beta reverse primer served the first two PCR rounds, at about 9 cycles each. TCRdb reprocessed the multiplex PCR reads via MiXCR and lists one record per CDR3 protein. This sample yields about 310,000 distinct CDR3 sequences, of which approximately 65% are seen a single time; roughly 8.9% belongs to the top ten. Sequenced input: peripheral blood. The receptor set was obtained from a man aged 35 to 55 with primary liver carcinoma and hepatitis B virus infection.

Of note for this clonotype: The conserved phenylalanine or tryptophan is not found at the CDR3 terminus, so this likely reflects a read error. The J gene is TRBJ2-7, the V gene TRBV11-3, with D possibly being TRBD2 (5 bases). Trimming took 5 bases from V and 5 from J, leaving 16 bases between them. Germline V lookup: CDR1 SGHNT, CDR2 YENEEA. This CDR3 comprises 14 residues. CDR3 nucleotide sequence: TGTGCCAGCAGCCTAAGACCGGGGTCCCACGAGCAGTACTCC. Translated: CASSLRPGSHEQYS.

Notes on this clonotype: A much larger clone sits a single nucleotide away, making a read error possible. The missing conserved phenylalanine or tryptophan at the end of this CDR3 makes a read error likely. V usage is TRBV6-5 and J usage is TRBJ2-1, with D possibly matching TRBD1 (6 bases). The CDR3 consists of 15 residues. Germline V gene lookup returns CDR1 MNHEY and CDR2 SVGAGI. The V end lost 2 bases, the J end lost 1 base, and 9 bases lay between the germline ends. For the CDR3, the DNA is TGTGCCAGCAGTTACCCGAGGGGGTCCTACAATGAGCAGTTCCTC. Amino acids: CASSYPRGSYNEQFL.

Only one count was recorded for this clonotype. One base away lies a much larger clone, so this may be a sequencing read error. The gene calls are TRBV29-1 and TRBJ2-3; D remains unclear. Germline lookup yields CDR1 SQVTM and CDR2 ANQGSEA. This CDR3 has 10 residues. The CDR3: CTVITDTQYF. CDR3 DNA sequence: TGCACCGTAATCACAGATACGCAGTATTTT.

Points on this clonotype: This clone may be a read error of a much larger clone one base away. The V gene is TRBV29-1, the J gene TRBJ2-6; D may correspond to TRBD1 or TRBD2 (5 bases each). CDR1 is SQVTM, CDR2 ANQGSEA, per germline. The CDR3 consists of 15 residues. CDR3 sequence reads: CSVGDVSSGTNVLTF. The CDR3 DNA reads as TGCAGCGTTGGGGACGTAAGCTCTGGGACCAACGTCCTGACTTTC.

As regards this clonotype: Relative to the germline gene, one junction end is altered; a read error may explain this. V gene TRBV4-1 combines with J gene TRBJ1-3, with D possibly matching TRBD1 (6 bases). The CDR3 runs 17 residues. Germline V gene data show CDR1 as MGHRA and CDR2 as YSYEKL. The CDR3 nucleotides read TGCGCCAGCAGCCAAGGGGAAATACAGGGCTCTGGAAACATCATATATTTT. It encodes CASSQGEIQGSGNIIYF.

The chain carries TRBV28 and TRBJ1-1; D is ambiguous. Looked up from germline, CDR1 is MDHEN and CDR2 is SYDVKM. The V and J ends lost 3 bases and 2 bases respectively, with 7 bases between them. The CDR3 loop spans 13 amino acids. The CDR3 here is CASSFPQNTEAFF. CDR3 in DNA: TGTGCCAGCAGTTTTCCGCAAAACACTGAAGCTTTCTTT. Filled out from reference TRBV28 and TRBJ1-1, the complete variable domain reads DVKVTQSSRYLVKRTGEKVFLECVQDMDHENMFWYRQDPGLGLRLIYFSYDVKMKEKGDIPEGYSVSREKKERFSLILESASTNQTSMYLCASSFPQNTEAFFGQGTRLTVV.

The chain links TRBV7-9 to TRBJ1-6; 11 nucleotides line up with TRBD1. This CDR3 region has 17 residues. The J segment lost 10 bases and the V segment lost 5 bases, leaving 13 bases of the junction unmatched. Per the germline V gene, CDR1 is SEHNR and CDR2 is FQNEAQ (reference sequence). This CDR3 reads CASSPTGTGGFRSPLHF. CDR3 nucleotide sequence: TGTGCCAGCAGCCCAACTGGGACAGGGGGTTTCAGATCACCCCTCCACTTT.

Concerning this clonotype: A read error is possible here, since a much larger clone lies one base away. The chain uses TRBV6-1 and TRBJ2-2; 7 bases are shared with TRBD1. CDR1 is MNHNS, CDR2 SASEGT, per germline. The CDR3 has 15 amino acids. CDR3 amino acids: CSSSVGTANTGELFF. CDR3 nucleotides: TGTTCCAGCAGTGTCGGGACAGCGAACACCGGGGAGCTGTTTTTT.

This clonotype appeared a few times. The CDR3 nucleotides read TGCGCCAGCAGCCCGGAGGCCTTGGAGACCCAGTACTTC. Its protein is CASSPEALETQYF. This chain joins TRBV5-1 and TRBJ2-5, with D possibly being TRBD2 (5 bases). The V gene's germline CDR1 is SGHRS and CDR2 YFSETQ. This CDR3 spans 13 amino acids. V lost 4 bases, J lost 5 bases, and 12 bases lay in between.

In the case of this clonotype: The junction departs from germline at one end; a sequencing error may be responsible. The rearrangement links TRBV5-5 to TRBJ2-2, with a tentative D call TRBD1 (5 bases). This CDR3 spans 15 amino acids. The V gene's germline CDR1 is SGHKS and CDR2 YYEKEE (reference sequence). CDR3 sequence: CANSLLQARGGELFF. For the CDR3, the DNA is TGTGCCAACAGCTTGCTACAGGCTAGAGGCGGGGAGCTGTTTTTT.

In its sample, this clonotype was seen a few times. It may be a read error: a sequence one base away is much more abundant. V and J are TRBV28 and TRBJ1-2, with D maybe TRBD1 (6 bases). The V gene's germline CDR1 is MDHEN and CDR2 SYDVKM. Trimming left V 10 bases short and J 2 bases short, with 20 bases between. The CDR3 extends over 15 amino acids. The chain's CDR3 is CATPPESGDNYGYTF. CDR3 coding DNA: TGTGCCACGCCGCCGGAGTCAGGGGACAACTATGGCTACACCTTC.

The chain employs TRBV12-2 and TRBJ2-7; the table gives TRBD2 as D, unverified against the DNA. TRBV12-2 is described as a pseudogene. The CDR3 extends over 17 amino acids. CDR3 residues: CASRALAGVAKPYEQCF. The CDR3 DNA sequence: TGTGCAAGTCGCGCACTAGCGGGAGTGGCCAAACCCTACGAGCAGTGCTTC.

The table lists this clonotype with a few counts. The chain carries TRBV11-2 and TRBJ1-2; no definite D call. The CDR3 totals 15 residues. With 0 bases removed from V and 0 bases from J, the gap between germline ends came to 8 bases. The germline CDR1 and CDR2 sequences are SGHAT and FQNNGV. CDR3 sequence: CASSLETASNYGYTF. The DNA of the CDR3 is TGTGCCAGCAGCTTAGAGACGGCCTCTAACTATGGCTACACCTTC.

The genes are TRBV5-1 and TRBJ2-7, with 14 positions matching TRBD2. In germline, CDR1 is SGHRS, CDR2 YFSETQ. After removal of 7 bases from V and 3 bases from J, the junction contained 6 bases not matched to a gene. The CDR3 sequence is 15 residues long. Here the CDR3 reads CASRAGTSGSYEQYF. The CDR3 DNA sequence: TGCGCCAGCCGCGCCGGGACTAGCGGGAGCTACGAGCAGTACTTC. Full variable domain (missing parts from reference TRBV5-1 and TRBJ2-7): KAGVTQTPRYLIKTRGQQVTLSCSPISGHRSVSWYQQTPGQGLQFLFEYFSETQRNKGNFPGRFSGRQFSNSRSEMNVSTLELGDSALYLCASRAGTSGSYEQYFGPGTRLTVT.

Comments on this clonotype: The CDR3 ends on some other residue instead of the conserved phenylalanine or tryptophan, so this is likely a read error. The chain combines TRBV24-1 with TRBJ2-3; 10 bases align to TRBD1. The germline V gene encodes CDR1 KGHDR and CDR2 SFDVKD. The CDR3 extends over 16 amino acids. CDR3: CATSDIRDRGSDMQYL. The DNA for the CDR3 is TGTGCCACCAGTGATATAAGGGACAGGGGCTCGGATATGCAGTATTTG.

Points on this clonotype: One end of the junction fails to match germline, which may point to a read error. V and J are TRBV14 and TRBJ2-5; TRBD1 might be the D (6 bases). Germline V CDR1 and CDR2: SGHDN, FVKESK. This CDR3 has 16 amino acids. The chain's CDR3 is CASSRAGTSIQESQYF. The CDR3 region has the DNA TGTGCCAGCAGCCGCGCAGGGACATCAATCCAAGAGAGCCAGTACTTC.

Remarks on this clonotype: This may come from a read error, since a much larger clone is one base off. The chain employs TRBV4-1 and TRBJ1-5; D not certain. Germline V gene data show CDR1 as MGHRA and CDR2 as YSYEKL. The CDR3 length is 16 residues. The V end was cut by 0 bases, the J end by 2 bases, with 11 bases between. The CDR3 here is CASSQEGVGGNQPQHF. The CDR3 DNA reads as TGCGCCAGCAGCCAAGAAGGTGTCGGGGGCAATCAGCCCCAGCATTTT.

Notes on this clonotype: The conserved phenylalanine or tryptophan is not found at the CDR3 terminus, so this likely reflects a read error. The chain has TRBV12-3 or TRBV12-4 and TRBJ2-5; maybe TRBD1 (5 bases). CDR3 length: 13 residues. CDR3 bases: TGTGTCAGCAGGACGACAGTTGAGGAGACCCAGTACCTC. Encoded protein: CVSRTTVEETQYL.

Ten or more counts support this clonotype. The V gene is TRBV12-3 or TRBV12-4, the J gene TRBJ2-2; 10 positions match TRBD1. The CDR3 sequence is 15 residues long. J was trimmed by 7 bases and V by 3 bases; bases with no gene match: 5. CDR3 in amino acids: CASSLGTGVIGELFF. In DNA, the CDR3 is TGTGCCAGCAGTTTGGGGACAGGGGTAATCGGGGAGCTGTTTTTT.

Notes on this clonotype: This may be a read error: a much more frequent sequence differs by one nucleotide. This likely comes from a read error, as the CDR3 has no conserved phenylalanine or tryptophan at its end. The chain couples TRBV12-3 or TRBV12-4 to TRBJ2-2, with 8 bases aligning to TRBD2. There are 15 residues in the CDR3. After removal of 2 bases from V and 5 bases from J, the junction contained 4 bases not matched to a gene. DNA of the CDR3: TGTGCCAGCAGTTTAAAGCGGGAGATGACCGGGGAGCTGTTTCTT. Translation: CASSLKREMTGELFL.

With regard to this clonotype: Given a much more abundant clone one base away, this may be a read error. The chain couples TRBV6-2 or TRBV6-3 to TRBJ2-7, with D possibly matching TRBD1 (5 bases). CDR3 size: 13 residues. Germline CDR1 is MNHEY and CDR2 is SVGEGT. This CDR3 is CASVPSGAYEQHF. The CDR3 coding sequence is TGTGCCAGCGTCCCCAGTGGGGCCTACGAGCAGCACTTC.

The table lists this clonotype with a count of one. A junction boundary mismatches the germline segment, possibly from a read error. This chain uses TRBV6-2 or TRBV6-3 with TRBJ2-1, with D hard to call. Germline loops: CDR1 MNHEY, CDR2 SVGEGT. The CDR3 is 15 amino acids. Written as DNA, the CDR3 is TGTGCCAGCACTACAAGCCGGAGCTCCTACAACGAGCAGTTCTTC. This sequence encodes CASTTSRSSYNEQFF.

As to this clonotype: A single base separates this from a much larger clone, so it may be a read error. This chain joins TRBV29-1 and TRBJ2-3; 7 nucleotides match TRBD1. Per the germline V gene, CDR1 is SQVTM and CDR2 is ANQGSEA. The CDR3 is made up of 13 amino acids. CDR3 amino acids: CSAQHRGTNTQYF. Written as DNA, the CDR3 is TGCAGCGCGCAACACAGGGGCACAAATACGCAGTATTTT.

The J gene is TRBJ2-5, the V gene TRBV5-4; 15 bases map to TRBD2. From germline, CDR1 is SGHNT and CDR2 YYREEE (reference sequence). The CDR3 is made up of 17 amino acids. Losses at the gene ends were 1 base for V and 5 bases for J; bases not matched to a gene: 6. The CDR3 DNA reads TGTGCCAGCAGCTTGAGGACTAGCGGGAGGGGTTGGGAGACCCAGTACTTC. Protein sequence: CASSLRTSGRGWETQYF.

This clonotype has more than one count but fewer than ten. A clone one base away is much larger, so this may be a read error. The chain recombines TRBV6-5 with TRBJ2-7; TRBD2 matches 10 bases. The CDR3 is 14 amino acids. Germline CDR1 and CDR2: MNHEY and SVGAGI. The CDR3 bases are TGTACCAGCAGTTACCCCCTAGCGGGAGACGAGCAGTACTTC. Protein product: CTSSYPLAGDEQYF.